This T cell receptor beta chain was sequenced in a study of T cells after somatic rescue of genetic block. Sequencing was performed with immunoSEQ multiplex PCR; in TCRdb, only in-frame clones are kept and a portion is missing. The profile shows about 14,000 clones, approximately 79% of them singletons. This clone was seen once. The ends were cut back, 2 bases at V and 3 bases at J, with 9 bases in the middle. Germline CDR1 is SGHAT and CDR2 is FQNNGV. This CDR3 region has 14 residues. The sequenced sample consisted of peripheral blood mononuclear cells (PBMCs). V gene TRBV11-2 combines with J gene TRBJ2-3; unclear D gene. The clonotype comes from a boy aged 5-17 years. This chain's CDR3 is CASSLRALTDTQYF. In nucleotides, the CDR3 is TGTGCCAGCAGCTTACGGGCCCTTACAGATACGCAGTATTTT.